This T cell receptor (beta chain) is from a study of blood T cell repertoires in COVID-19. About the study: Samples of COVID-19 (acute and convalescent) were obtained from the United States, Italy and Spain. Sources were T cells, B-cell-depleted T cells, or PBMCs; the material itself was cDNA or gDNA.

Germline V CDR1 and CDR2: SQVTM, ANQGSEA. The CDR3 runs 12 residues. V was trimmed by 5 bases and J by 4 bases, leaving 11 bases between them. Methods used by the authors: Amplification from reference gene primers served as the basis for estimated nucleated cell counts. The protocol was immunoSEQ multiplex PCR, while the TCRdb copy is restricted to in-frame clones and leaves out a portion. The D gene and trimming were derived from the DNA, and the V and J assignments and clone size from that table. This table holds some 270,000 clones, around 86% found once. This sequence originates from a man in his forties or fifties with acute or convalescent COVID-19. The rearrangement links TRBV29-1 to TRBJ1-2, with D perhaps matching TRBD1 (5 bases). Sequencing was done on a sample of peripheral blood. CDR3 DNA: TGCAGCGTTCTGGACAACCTCTATGGCTACACCTTC. The encoded protein is CSVLDNLYGYTF.